The source of this T cell receptor beta chain is a study of T cells in Graves' hyperthyroidism and ophthalmopathy. Those with hyperthyroidism were 18 to 65 years old, newly diagnosed, and ill for under 2 months. Exclusion followed for patients with uncontrolled infection, other autoimmune disease, pregnancy or lactation. V lost 6 bases to trimming and J lost 10 bases, with 16 bases between them. Germline V CDR1 and CDR2: MNHEY, SVGEGT. The length of the CDR3 is 14 residues. Amplification of TCR beta CDR3 regions was performed using RNA transcripts as template. During a first-round RT-PCR of the TCR CDR3, the HTBI primer set was used. TCRdb reprocessed the multiplex PCR reads with MiXCR, giving one entry per CDR3 protein. Of approximately 600,000 distinct CDR3 sequences listed, roughly 16% are singletons.

This TCR derives from a woman aged 25 to 39 with Graves' hyperthyroidism. The chain employs TRBV6-2 or TRBV6-3 and TRBJ1-6, with D unresolved. The specimen was blood. CDR3 in amino acids: CASSPTLLASPLHF. The CDR3 coding sequence is TGTGCCAGCAGCCCGACCCTACTTGCCTCACCCCTCCACTTT.